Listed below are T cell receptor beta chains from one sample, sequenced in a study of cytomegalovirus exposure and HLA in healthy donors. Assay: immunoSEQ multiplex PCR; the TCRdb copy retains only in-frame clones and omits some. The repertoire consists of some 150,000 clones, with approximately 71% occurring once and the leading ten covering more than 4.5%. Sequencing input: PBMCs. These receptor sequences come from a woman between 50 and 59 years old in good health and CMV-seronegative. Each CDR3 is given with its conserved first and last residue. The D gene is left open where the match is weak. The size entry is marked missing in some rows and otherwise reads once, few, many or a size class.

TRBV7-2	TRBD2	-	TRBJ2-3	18	CASSLLFRGGSGTDTQYF
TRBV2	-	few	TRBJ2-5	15	CASSEAQGFQETQYF
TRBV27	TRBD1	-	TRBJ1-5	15	CASGGGTGRGQPQHF
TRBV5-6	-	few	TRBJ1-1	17	CASSLQGLGWENTEAFF
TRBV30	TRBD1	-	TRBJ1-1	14	CAWSHGQGYTEAFF
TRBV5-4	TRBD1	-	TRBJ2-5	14	CASSSGQGWETQYF
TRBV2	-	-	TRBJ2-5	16	CASSEGRHIRGETQYF
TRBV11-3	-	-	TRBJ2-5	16	CASSFGRGGAGETQYF
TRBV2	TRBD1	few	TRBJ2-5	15	CASSGDRNIQETQYF
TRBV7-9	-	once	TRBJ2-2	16	CASSLSRDRVTGELFF
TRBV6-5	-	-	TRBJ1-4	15	CASRPETGTNEKLFF
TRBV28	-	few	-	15	CAIKRDGTVAYEQYF
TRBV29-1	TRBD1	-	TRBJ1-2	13	CSVGGQGADGYTF
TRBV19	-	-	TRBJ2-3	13	CASTPRTTDTQYF
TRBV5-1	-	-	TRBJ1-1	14	CASSLGYEGVEAFF
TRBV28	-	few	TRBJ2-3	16	CASSLISNRELNTQYF
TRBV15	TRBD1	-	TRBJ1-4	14	CATSRETGGGKLFF
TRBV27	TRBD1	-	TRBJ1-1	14	CASSRTGGYTEAFF
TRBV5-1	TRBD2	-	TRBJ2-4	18	CASSLTSGGAGTKNIQYF
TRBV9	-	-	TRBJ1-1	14	CASSATGVNTEAFF
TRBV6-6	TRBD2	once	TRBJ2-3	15	CASRPLAGTTDTQYF
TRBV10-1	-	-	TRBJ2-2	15	CASSDRGLNTGELFF
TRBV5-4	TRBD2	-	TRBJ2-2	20	CASSDPGAAGLAGGTGELFF
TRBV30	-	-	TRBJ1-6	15	CAWGGAASYNSPLHF
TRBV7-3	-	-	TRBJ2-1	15	CASSVLALPYNEQFF
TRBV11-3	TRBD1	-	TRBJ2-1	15	CASSVARDRYNEQFF
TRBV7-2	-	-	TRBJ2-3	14	CASSFSGDTDTQYF